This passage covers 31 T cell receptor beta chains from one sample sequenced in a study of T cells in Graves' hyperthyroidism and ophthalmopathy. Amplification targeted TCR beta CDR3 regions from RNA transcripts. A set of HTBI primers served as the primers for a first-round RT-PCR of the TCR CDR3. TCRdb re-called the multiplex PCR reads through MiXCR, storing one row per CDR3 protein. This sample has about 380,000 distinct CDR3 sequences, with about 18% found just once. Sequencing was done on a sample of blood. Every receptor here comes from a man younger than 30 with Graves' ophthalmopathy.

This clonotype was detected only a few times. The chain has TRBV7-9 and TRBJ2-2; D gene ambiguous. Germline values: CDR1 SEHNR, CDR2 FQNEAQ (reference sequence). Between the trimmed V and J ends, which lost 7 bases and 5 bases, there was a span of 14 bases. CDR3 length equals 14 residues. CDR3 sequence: CASTPTGSTGELFF. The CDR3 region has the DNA TGTGCCAGCACCCCGACTGGGTCTACCGGGGAGCTGTTTTTT.

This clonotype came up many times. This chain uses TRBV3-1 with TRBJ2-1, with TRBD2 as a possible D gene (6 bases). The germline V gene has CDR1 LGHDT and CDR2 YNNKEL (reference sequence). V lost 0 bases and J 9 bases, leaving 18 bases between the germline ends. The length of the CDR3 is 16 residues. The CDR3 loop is CASSQDAGGVRGEQFF. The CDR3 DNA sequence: TGTGCCAGCAGCCAAGATGCGGGCGGGGTGAGGGGTGAGCAGTTCTTC.

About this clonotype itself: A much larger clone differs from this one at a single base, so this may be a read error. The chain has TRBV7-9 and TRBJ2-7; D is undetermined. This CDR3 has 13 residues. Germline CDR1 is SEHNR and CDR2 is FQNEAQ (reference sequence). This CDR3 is CAGSQRTSSEQYF. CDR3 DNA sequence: TGTGCCGGCAGCCAACGCACCTCCTCCGAGCAGTACTTC.

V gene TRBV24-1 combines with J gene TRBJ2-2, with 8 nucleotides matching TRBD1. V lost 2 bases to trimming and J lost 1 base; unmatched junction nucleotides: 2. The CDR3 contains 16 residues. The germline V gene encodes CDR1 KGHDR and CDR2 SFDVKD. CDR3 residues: CATSDSGQGNTGELFF. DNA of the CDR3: TGTGCCACCAGTGATTCTGGACAGGGGAACACCGGGGAGCTGTTTTTT.

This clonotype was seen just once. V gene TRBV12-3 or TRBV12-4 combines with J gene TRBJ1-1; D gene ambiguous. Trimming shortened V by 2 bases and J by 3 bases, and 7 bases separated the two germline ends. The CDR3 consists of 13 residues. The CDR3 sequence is CASSLKRYTEAFF. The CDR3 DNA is TGTGCCAGCAGTTTAAAAAGATACACTGAAGCTTTCTTT.

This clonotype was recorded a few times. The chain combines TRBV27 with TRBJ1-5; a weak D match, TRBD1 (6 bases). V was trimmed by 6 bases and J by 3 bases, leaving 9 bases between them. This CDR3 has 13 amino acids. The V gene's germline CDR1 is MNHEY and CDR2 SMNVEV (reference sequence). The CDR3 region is CASSRDINQPQHF. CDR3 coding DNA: TGTGCCAGCAGCCGGGACATCAATCAGCCCCAGCATTTT.

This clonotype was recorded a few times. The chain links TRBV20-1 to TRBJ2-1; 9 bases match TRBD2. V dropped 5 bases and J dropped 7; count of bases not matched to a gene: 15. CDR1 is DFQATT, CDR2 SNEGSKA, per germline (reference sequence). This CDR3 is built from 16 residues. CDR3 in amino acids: CSAPSAKGTSLNEQFF. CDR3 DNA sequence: TGCAGTGCTCCGTCGGCCAAGGGGACTAGCCTTAATGAGCAGTTCTTC.

The CDR3: CASRRGAGELFF. The CDR3 nucleotides are TGTGCCAGTCGCCGCGGGGCCGGGGAGCTGTTTTTT. The chain links TRBV27 to TRBJ2-2; D is perhaps TRBD2 (6 bases). CDR1 MNHEY and CDR2 SMNVEV come from the germline V gene (reference sequence). V lost 9 bases to trimming and J lost 6 bases, with 11 bases between them. This CDR3 is built from 12 residues.

CDR3 region: CASTSGEGHTEAFF. The CDR3 DNA follows: TGTGCCAGCACCTCGGGCGAGGGTCACACTGAAGCTTTCTTT. This chain connects TRBV7-3 to TRBJ1-1; D gene unclear. Per the germline V gene, CDR1 is SGHTA and CDR2 is FQGTGA. This CDR3 has 14 residues. V lost 7 bases, J lost 3 bases, and 15 bases lay in between. Looking up the rest from reference TRBV7-3 and TRBJ1-1 gives the full variable domain: GAGVSQTPSNKVTEKGKYVELRCDPISGHTALYWYRQSLGQGPEFLIYFQGTGAADDSGLPNDRFFAVRPEGSVSTLKIQRTERGDSAVYLCASTSGEGHTEAFFGQGTRLTVV.

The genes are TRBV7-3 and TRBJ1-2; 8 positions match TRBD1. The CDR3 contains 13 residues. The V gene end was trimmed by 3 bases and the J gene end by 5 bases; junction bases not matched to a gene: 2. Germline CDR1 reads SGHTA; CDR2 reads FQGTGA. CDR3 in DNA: TGTGCCAGCAGCTTGGACAGGGAATATGGCTACACCTTC. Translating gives CASSLDREYGYTF.

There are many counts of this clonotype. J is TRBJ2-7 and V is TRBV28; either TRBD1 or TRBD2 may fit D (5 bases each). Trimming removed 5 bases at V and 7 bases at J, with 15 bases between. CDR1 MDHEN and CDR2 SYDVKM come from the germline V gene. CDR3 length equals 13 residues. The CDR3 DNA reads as TGTGCCAGCAGTACCCCCGGGACGGGTGAGCAGTACTTC. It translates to CASSTPGTGEQYF.

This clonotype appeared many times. CDR3: CASSLHRDYEQYF. The CDR3 coding sequence is TGTGCCAGCAGTCTCCACAGGGACTACGAGCAGTACTTC. This chain uses TRBV27 with TRBJ2-7, with a possible D match to TRBD1 (6 bases). Per the germline V gene, CDR1 is MNHEY and CDR2 is SMNVEV (reference sequence). The CDR3 is made up of 13 amino acids. The V and J ends lost 5 bases and 3 bases respectively, with 11 bases between them.

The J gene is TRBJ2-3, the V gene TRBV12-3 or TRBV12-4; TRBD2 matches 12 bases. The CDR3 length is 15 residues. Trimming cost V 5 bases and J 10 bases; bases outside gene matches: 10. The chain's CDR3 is CASSKASGGAGAQYF. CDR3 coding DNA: TGTGCCAGCAGTAAAGCTAGCGGGGGGGCCGGGGCGCAGTATTTT.

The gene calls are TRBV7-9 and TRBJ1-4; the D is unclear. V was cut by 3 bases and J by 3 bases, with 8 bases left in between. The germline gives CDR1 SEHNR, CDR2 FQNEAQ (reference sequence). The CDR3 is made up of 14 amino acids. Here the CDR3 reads CASSLESANEKLFF. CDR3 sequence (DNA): TGTGCCAGCAGCTTGGAGAGTGCTAATGAAAAACTGTTTTTT.

Written as DNA, the CDR3 is TGTGCCAGCAGCCCCGCAGGGCGTGACTATGGCTACACCTTC. Its translation is CASSPAGRDYGYTF. This chain joins TRBV7-3 and TRBJ1-2, with a weak D call TRBD1 (5 bases). The CDR3 is made up of 14 amino acids. Germline V gene lookup returns CDR1 SGHTA and CDR2 FQGTGA. V lost 5 bases to trimming and J lost 3 bases, with 13 bases between them.

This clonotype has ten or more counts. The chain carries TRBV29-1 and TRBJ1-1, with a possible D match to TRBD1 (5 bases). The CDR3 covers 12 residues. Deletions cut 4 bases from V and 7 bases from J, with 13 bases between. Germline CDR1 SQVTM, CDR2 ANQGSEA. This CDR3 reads CSVVRTTNEAFF. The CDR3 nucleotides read TGCAGCGTTGTTCGGACAACAAATGAAGCTTTCTTT. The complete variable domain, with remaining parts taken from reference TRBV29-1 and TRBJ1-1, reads SAVISQKPSRDICQRGTSLTIQCQVDSQVTMMFWYRQQPGQSLTLIATANQGSEATYESGFVIDKFPISRPNLTFSTLTVSNMSPEDSSIYLCSVVRTTNEAFFGQGTRLTVV.

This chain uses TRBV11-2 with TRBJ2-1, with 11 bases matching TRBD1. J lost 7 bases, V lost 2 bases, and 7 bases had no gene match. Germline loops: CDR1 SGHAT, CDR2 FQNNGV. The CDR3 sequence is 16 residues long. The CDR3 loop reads CASSLWGGQGENEQFF. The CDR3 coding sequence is TGTGCCAGCAGCTTATGGGGGGGACAGGGGGAGAATGAGCAGTTCTTC.

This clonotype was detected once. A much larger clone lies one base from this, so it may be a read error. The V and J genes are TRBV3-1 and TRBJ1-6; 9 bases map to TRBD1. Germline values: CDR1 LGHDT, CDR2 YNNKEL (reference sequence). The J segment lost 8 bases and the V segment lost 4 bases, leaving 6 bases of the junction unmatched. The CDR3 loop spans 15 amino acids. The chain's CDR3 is CASSPSRDRDSPLHF. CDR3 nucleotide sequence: TGTGCCAGCAGCCCGTCCCGGGACAGGGATTCACCCCTCCACTTT.

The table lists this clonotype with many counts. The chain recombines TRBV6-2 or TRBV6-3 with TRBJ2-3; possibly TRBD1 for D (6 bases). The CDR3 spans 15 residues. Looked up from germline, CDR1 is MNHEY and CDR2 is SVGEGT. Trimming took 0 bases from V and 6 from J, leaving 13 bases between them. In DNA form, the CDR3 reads TGTGCCAGCAGTTACTCAGGCAGGGGTTACGATACGCAGTATTTT. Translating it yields CASSYSGRGYDTQYF.

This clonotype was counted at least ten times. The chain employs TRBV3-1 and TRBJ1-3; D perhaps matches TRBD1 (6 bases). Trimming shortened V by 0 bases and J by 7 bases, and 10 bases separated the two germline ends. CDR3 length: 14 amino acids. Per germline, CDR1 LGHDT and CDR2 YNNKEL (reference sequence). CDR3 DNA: TGTGCCAGCAGCCAAGATGCTCAGGGGAACACCATATATTTT. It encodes CASSQDAQGNTIYF.

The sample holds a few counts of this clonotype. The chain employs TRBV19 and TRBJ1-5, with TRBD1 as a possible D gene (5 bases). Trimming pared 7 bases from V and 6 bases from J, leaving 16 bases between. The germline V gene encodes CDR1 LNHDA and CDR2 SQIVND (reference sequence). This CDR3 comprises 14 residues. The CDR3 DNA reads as TGTGCCAGTACCCGGGGACGCATGTTTCAGCCCCAGCATTTT. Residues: CASTRGRMFQPQHF.

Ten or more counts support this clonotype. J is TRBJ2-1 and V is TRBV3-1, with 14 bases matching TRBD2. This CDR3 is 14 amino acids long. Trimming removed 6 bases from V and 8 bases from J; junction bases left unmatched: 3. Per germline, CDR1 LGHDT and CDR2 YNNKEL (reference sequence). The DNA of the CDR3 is TGTGCCAGCAGTCCGACTAGCGGGGGGGATGAGCAGTTCTTC. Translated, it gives CASSPTSGGDEQFF.

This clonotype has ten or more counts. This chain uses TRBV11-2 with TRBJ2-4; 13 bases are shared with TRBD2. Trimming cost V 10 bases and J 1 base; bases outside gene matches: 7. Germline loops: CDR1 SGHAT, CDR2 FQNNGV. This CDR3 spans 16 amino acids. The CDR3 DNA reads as TGTGCCACAACACTAGCGGGGGGGCCGGCCAAAAACATTCAGTACTTC. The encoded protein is CATTLAGGPAKNIQYF.

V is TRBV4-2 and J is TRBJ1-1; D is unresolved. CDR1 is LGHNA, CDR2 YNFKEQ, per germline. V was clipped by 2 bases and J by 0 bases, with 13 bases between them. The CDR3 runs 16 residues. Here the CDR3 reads CASSQLAATLNTEAFF. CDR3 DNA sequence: TGTGCCAGCAGCCAACTTGCAGCAACCCTGAACACTGAAGCTTTCTTT.

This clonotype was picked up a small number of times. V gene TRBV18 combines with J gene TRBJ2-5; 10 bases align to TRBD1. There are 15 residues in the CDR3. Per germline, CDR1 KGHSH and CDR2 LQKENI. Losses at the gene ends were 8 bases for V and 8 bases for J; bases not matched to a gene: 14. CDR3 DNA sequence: TGTGCCAGCGTAACCAACGGACAGGGGGTCGGTACCCAGTACTTC. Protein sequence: CASVTNGQGVGTQYF.

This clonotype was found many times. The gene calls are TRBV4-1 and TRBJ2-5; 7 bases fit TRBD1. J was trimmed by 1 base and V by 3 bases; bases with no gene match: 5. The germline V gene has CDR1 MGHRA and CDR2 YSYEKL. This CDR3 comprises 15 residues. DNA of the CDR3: TGCGCCAGCAGCCAGATCGACAGGGCCCAAGAGACCCAGTACTTC. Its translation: CASSQIDRAQETQYF.

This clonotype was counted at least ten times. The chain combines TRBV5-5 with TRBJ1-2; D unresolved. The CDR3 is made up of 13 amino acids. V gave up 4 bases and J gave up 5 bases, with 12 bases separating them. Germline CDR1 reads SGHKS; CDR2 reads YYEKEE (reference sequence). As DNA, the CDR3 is TGTGCCAGCAGCCCGGACGGTACTTATGGCTACACCTTC. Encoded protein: CASSPDGTYGYTF.

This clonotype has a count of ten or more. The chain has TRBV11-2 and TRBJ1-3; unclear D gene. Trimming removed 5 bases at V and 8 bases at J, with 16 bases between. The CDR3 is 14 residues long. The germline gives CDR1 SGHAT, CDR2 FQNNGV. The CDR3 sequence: CASSRGGRMDTIYF. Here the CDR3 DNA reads TGTGCCAGCAGCCGGGGAGGAAGGATGGACACCATATATTTT.

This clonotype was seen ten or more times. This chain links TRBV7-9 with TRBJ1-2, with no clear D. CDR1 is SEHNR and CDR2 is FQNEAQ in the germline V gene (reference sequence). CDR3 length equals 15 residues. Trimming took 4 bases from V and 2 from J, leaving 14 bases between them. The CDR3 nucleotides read TGTGCCAGCAGCTCCTTGACACAATTCAACTATGGCTACACCTTC. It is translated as CASSSLTQFNYGYTF.

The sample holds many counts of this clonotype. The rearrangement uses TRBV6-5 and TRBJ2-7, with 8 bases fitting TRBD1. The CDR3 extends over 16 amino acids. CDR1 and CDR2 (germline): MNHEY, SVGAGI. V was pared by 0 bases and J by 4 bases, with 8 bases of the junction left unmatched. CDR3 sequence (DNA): TGTGCCAGCAGTTACTCCCTTCAAGACAGGGGTTACGAGCAGTACTTC. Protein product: CASSYSLQDRGYEQYF.

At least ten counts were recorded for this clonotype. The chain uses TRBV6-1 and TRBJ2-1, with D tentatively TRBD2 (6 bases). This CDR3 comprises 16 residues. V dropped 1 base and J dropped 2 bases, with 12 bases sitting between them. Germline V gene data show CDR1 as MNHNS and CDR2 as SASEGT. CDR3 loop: CASSEGGSGTYNEQFF. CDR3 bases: TGTGCCAGCAGTGAAGGTGGTAGCGGTACCTACAATGAGCAGTTCTTC.